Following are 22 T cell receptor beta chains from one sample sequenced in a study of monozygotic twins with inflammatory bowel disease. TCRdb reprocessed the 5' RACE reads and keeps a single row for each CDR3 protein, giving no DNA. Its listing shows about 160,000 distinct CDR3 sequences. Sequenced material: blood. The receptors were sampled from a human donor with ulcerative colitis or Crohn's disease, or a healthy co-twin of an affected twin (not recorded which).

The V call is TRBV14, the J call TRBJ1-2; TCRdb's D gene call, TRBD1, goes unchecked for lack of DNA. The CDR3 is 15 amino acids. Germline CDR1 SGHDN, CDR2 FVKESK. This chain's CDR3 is CASSQDLGTNRGYTF. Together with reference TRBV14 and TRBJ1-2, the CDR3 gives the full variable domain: EAGVTQFPSHSVIEKGQTVTLRCDPISGHDNLYWYRRVMGKEIKFLLHFVKESKQDESGMPNNRFLAERTGGTYSTLKVQPAELEDSGVYFCASSQDLGTNRGYTFGSGTRLTVV.

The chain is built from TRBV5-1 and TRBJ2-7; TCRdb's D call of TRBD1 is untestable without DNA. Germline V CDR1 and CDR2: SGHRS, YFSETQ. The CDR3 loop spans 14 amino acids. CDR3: CASSLASTGYEQYF.

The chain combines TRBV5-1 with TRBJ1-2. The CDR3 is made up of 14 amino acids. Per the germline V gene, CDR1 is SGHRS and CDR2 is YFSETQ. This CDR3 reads CASSLGPTNYGYTF.

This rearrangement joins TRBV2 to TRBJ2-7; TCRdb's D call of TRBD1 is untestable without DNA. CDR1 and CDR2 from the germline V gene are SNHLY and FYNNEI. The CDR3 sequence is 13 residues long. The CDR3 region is CASRLDRAYEQYF.

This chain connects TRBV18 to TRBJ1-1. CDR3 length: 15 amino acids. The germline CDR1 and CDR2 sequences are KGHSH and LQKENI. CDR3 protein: CASSPSEGMSTEAFF.

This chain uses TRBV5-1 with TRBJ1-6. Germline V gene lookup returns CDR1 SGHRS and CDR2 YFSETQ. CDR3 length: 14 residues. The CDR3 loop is CASSFGTAGSPLHF. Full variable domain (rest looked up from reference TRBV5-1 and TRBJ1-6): KAGVTQTPRYLIKTRGQQVTLSCSPISGHRSVSWYQQTPGQGLQFLFEYFSETQRNKGNFPGRFSGRQFSNSRSEMNVSTLELGDSALYLCASSFGTAGSPLHFGNGTRLTVT.

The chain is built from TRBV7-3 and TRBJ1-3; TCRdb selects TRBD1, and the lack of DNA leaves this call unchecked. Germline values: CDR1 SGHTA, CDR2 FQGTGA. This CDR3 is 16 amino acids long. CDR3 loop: CASSLEPGLGGNTIYF.

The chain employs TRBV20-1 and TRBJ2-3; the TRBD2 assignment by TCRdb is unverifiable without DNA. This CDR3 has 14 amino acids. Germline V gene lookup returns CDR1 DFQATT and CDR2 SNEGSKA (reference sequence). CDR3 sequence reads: CSPRVGGRSDTQYF.

The CDR3 protein is CASSQTGTGDEEPQHF. The rearrangement uses TRBV5-1 and TRBJ1-5; there is no DNA to check the TCRdb D call of TRBD1. Germline CDR1 and CDR2: SGHRS and YFSETQ. The CDR3 covers 16 residues. Full variable domain (rest looked up from reference TRBV5-1 and TRBJ1-5): KAGVTQTPRYLIKTRGQQVTLSCSPISGHRSVSWYQQTPGQGLQFLFEYFSETQRNKGNFPGRFSGRQFSNSRSEMNVSTLELGDSALYLCASSQTGTGDEEPQHFGDGTRLSIL.

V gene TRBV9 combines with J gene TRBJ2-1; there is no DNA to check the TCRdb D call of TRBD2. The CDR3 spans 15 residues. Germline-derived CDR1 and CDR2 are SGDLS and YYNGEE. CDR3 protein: CASSGTGREYNEQFF.

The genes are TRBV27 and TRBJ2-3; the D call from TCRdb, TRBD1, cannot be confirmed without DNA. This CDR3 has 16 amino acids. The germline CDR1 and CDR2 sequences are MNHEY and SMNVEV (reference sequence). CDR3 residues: CASSNDRAPSTDTQYF.

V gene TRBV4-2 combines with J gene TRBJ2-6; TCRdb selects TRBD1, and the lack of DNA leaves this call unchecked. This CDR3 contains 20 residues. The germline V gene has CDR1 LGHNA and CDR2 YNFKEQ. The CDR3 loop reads CASSRTGEALGISGANVLTF.

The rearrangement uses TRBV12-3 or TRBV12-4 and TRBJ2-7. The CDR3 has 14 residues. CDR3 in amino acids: CASSLIVGAYEQYF.

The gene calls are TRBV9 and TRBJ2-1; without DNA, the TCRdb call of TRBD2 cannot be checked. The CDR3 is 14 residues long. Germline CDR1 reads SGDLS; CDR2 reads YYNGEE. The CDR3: CASSVVGSFYEQFF.

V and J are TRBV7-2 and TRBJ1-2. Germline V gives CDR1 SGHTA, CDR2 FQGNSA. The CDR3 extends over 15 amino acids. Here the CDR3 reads CASSSDVWGTYGYTF.

CDR3: CASSLGQGTGELFF. The chain employs TRBV5-1 and TRBJ2-2; TCRdb calls TRBD1, which cannot be checked without DNA. Germline loops: CDR1 SGHRS, CDR2 YFSETQ. The CDR3 is 14 residues long.

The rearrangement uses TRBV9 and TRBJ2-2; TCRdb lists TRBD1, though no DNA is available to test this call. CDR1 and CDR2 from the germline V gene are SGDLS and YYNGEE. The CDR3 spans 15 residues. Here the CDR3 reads CASSINGNEPGELFF. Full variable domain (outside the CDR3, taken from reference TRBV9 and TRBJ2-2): DSGVTQTPKHLITATGQRVTLRCSPRSGDLSVYWYQQSLDQGLQFLIQYYNGEERAKGNILERFSAQQFPDLHSELNLSSLELGDSALYFCASSINGNEPGELFFGEGSRLTVL.

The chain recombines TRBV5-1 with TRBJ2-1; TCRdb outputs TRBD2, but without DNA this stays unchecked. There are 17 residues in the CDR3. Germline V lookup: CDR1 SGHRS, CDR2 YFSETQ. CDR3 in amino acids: CASSLGYLGGTYNEQFF.

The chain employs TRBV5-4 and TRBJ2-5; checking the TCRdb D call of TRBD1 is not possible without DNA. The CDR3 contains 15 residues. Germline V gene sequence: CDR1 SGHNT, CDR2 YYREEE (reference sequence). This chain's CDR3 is CASSSNFEGGETQYF.

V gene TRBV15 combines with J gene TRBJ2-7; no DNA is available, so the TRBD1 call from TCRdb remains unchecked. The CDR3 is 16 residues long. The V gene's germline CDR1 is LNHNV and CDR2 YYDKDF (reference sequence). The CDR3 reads CATSRSQGTASYEQYF.

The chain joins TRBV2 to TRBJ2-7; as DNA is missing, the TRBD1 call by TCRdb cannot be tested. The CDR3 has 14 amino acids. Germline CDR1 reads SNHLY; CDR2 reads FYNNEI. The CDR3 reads CASMRETDSYEQYF.

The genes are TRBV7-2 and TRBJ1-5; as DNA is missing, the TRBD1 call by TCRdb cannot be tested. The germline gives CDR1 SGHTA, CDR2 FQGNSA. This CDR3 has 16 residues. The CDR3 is CASSRSWQGWVQPQHF.